The clone carrying this T cell receptor beta chain was seen a handful of times. What it binds is not known. V was shortened by 7 bases and J by 1 base, with 14 bases between the two germline ends. Germline V gene sequence: CDR1 ENHRY, CDR2 SYGVKD. The CDR3 is made up of 14 amino acids. Treatment described: oral pan-JAK inhibitor, 5-10 mg twice daily. A FACSAria was used to sort CD4+ and CD8+ T cells. These cells came from PBMCs. This entry is derived from a study of CD8+ T cells in alopecia areata. Following extraction, RNA underwent reverse transcription to cDNA, which served as the sequencing template. Assay: immunoSEQ multiplex PCR; the TCRdb copy retains only in-frame clones and omits some. Of around 270,000 clones listed, roughly 60% were seen once; the top ten hold approximately 2%. The study's findings and limits: Among the 100 top clones, expanded CD8+ clones, like scalp clonality, were significantly decreased by tofacitinib. Links between baseline CD8+ expansion and response need larger treated cohorts.

The sample consisted of CD4+ T cells sorted from blood, taken at week 24, from a patient treated with tofacitinib. This sequence originates from a human donor with alopecia areata. The V gene is TRBV10-3, the J gene TRBJ2-7, with D uncertain. CDR3 protein: CAIMETPQSYEQYF. CDR3 bases: TGTGCCATCATGGAGACACCACAGTCCTACGAGCAGTACTTC.